This TCR beta chain appears in the sequencing data of a study of blood T cell repertoires in COVID-19 (dated by TCRdb to 2019 to 2021). Regarding the complete study: Samples from collaborators originated in the United States, Italy and Spain and spanned both the acute and convalescent phases of COVID-19. The prospective study material was composed of cDNA or gDNA derived from T cells, B-cell-depleted T cells, or PBMCs. Subjects who had been exposed to COVID-19, were actively infected with it, or had recovered from it provided the deeply sampled blood TCRbeta repertoires that made up the dataset. The repertoires were made available in a free public database intended to serve as a resource for research on the immune response to SARS-CoV-2. The samples were drawn from two sources: the first 160 participants of the ongoing ImmuneRACE study, and approximately 1,300 subjects contributed by 6 global collaborators. The sample metadata nearly always contained a de-identified subject ID, COVID-19 status, age in years and sex. Where available, HLA class I and class II types were taken from metadata supplied by the sample provider and were not determined by assay-based typing.

TCRbeta CDR3 regions were amplified from genomic DNA by means of the immunoSEQ Assay, a bias-controlled multiplex PCR. As for the authors' bioinformatics: Within the assay, amplification of reference gene primers was used to estimate how many nucleated cells each sample contained. Sequence reads were collapsed and filtered to measure the absolute abundance of every unique TCRbeta CDR3 rearrangement. Productive Simpson clonality was computed per sample as the square root of Simpson's diversity index over productive rearrangements. Entries here come from immuneACCESS through TCRdb and include only in-frame sequences with V and J called. Some clones fail to appear in such tables; in the studies checked, an unresolved V gene covers under half of the shortfall, and the cause of the remainder is unknown. V and J calls plus clone size are reproduced from that table; the DNA served to infer D and trimming. The sample has about 160,000 clones on record, approximately 83% of them singletons. The ten largest clones represent 9.1% of the sample.

Measured from the cysteine to the phenylalanine, the CDR3 is 14 residues long. Just the 42-base CDR3 DNA is kept, in frame starting at base 1. Looking up the germline V gene (reference sequence) yields CDR1 LGHDT and CDR2 YNNKEL. V loses 5 bases at its end and J loses 8 bases; junction bases beyond the gene matches: 9. Each collaborating institution followed its own protocols to collect whole blood in K2EDTA tubes. For TCRbeta analysis, collaborator samples were shipped as frozen whole blood, as isolated PBMCs, or as DNA extracted from either sample type. The investigation overall reported the following: The quantity of clinical and demographic metadata differed by source and by participant and was supplied without curation.

In the case of this clone: It lacks a known antigen. The record has no base qualities; no much larger clone is one base away.

The chain uses TRBV3-1 (or the pseudogene TRBV3-2) and TRBJ1-2; 9 nucleotides in the junction match TRBD1. The sequenced material came from peripheral blood. This TCR came from a woman of 80 years or more with active or convalescent COVID-19. The DNA reads TGTGCCAGCAGCACCCGGGACAGGGTTTACGGCTACACCTTC. Translated, it gives CASSTRDRVYGYTF.